This T cell receptor beta chain was recorded in a study of response to subunit inactivated influenza vaccine. Overall study results and limits: The authors proposed limited new T cell recruitment per seasonal influenza vaccination.

A remark on this clonotype: What it binds is not known.

MiXCR, run by TCRdb on the RT-PCR reads, gives a single entry per CDR3 protein. The data contain around 200,000 distinct CDR3 sequences, approximately 9.2% of them seen just once; the ten biggest clones take up approximately 10%. Germline V gene data show CDR1 as SQVTM and CDR2 as ANQGSEA. CDR3 length: 13 amino acids. Trimming removed 4 bases at V and 0 bases at J, with 7 bases between. This sequence originates from a middle-aged man who received an inactivated influenza vaccine. The chain carries TRBV29-1 and TRBJ2-1, with D unresolved. The sample consisted of non-naive T cells sorted from PBMCs, taken on the day of vaccination. The CDR3 DNA follows: TGCAGCGTTGGGCAGCACTCCTACAATGAGCAGTTCTTC. This encodes CSVGQHSYNEQFF.